The 8 T cell receptor beta chains given below trace back to one sample, sequenced in a study of breast tumors, draining lymph nodes, adjacent tissues. Axillary draining lymph nodes of breast cancer patients supplied the node samples. MiXCR, run by TCRdb on the multiplex PCR reads, gives a single entry per CDR3 protein. The repertoire includes around 130,000 distinct CDR3 sequences, approximately 30% of them detected once, and around 2.5% sits in the top ten. Sequenced input: axillary lymph node tissue. Receptor source: a female donor with breast cancer. Some clones in this sample may be carry-over from other donors' samples.

This clonotype was counted many times. The rearrangement uses TRBV29-1 and TRBJ2-2; a weak D match, TRBD1 (5 bases). The ends were cut back, 0 bases at V and 0 bases at J, with 17 bases in the middle. The germline gives CDR1 SQVTM, CDR2 ANQGSEA. This CDR3 has 18 amino acids. The CDR3 is CSVEDTRAGIPNTGELFF. Here the CDR3 DNA reads TGCAGCGTTGAAGATACACGGGCAGGGATACCGAACACCGGGGAGCTGTTTTTT.

This clonotype appeared many times. Being one base from a much bigger clone, this may be a read error. The chain recombines TRBV20-1 with TRBJ2-1; D is undetermined. There are 12 residues in the CDR3. The germline V gene has CDR1 DFQATT and CDR2 SNEGSKA (reference sequence). CDR3 DNA: TGCAGTGCAACCCCGACCTACAATGAGCCGTTCTTC. This encodes CSATPTYNEPFF.

In the case of this clonotype: A much larger clone lies a single base off, so this may be a read error. The CDR3 is CASGTGGVDNGQFF. CDR3 in DNA: TGTGCCAGCGGGACAGGGGGAGTGGACAATGGGCAGTTCTTC. The chain couples TRBV6-1 to TRBJ2-1; 11 nucleotides agree with TRBD1. This CDR3 is 14 amino acids long. Germline CDR1 is MNHNS and CDR2 is SASEGT.

At least ten counts were recorded for this clonotype. The chain carries TRBV3-1 and TRBJ2-2; possible D gene TRBD1, 5 bases. Trimming left V 5 bases short and J 0 bases short, with 10 bases between. The germline gives CDR1 LGHDT, CDR2 YNNKEL (reference sequence). CDR3 length: 15 residues. Here the CDR3 reads CASSKGYANTGELFF. In nucleotides, the CDR3 is TGTGCCAGCAGCAAGGGGTACGCGAACACCGGGGAGCTGTTTTTT.

This clonotype was counted ten times or more. Germline and junction disagree at one end, which may indicate a read error. This chain joins TRBV9 and TRBJ2-5; 8 nucleotides match TRBD1. The CDR3 is 14 amino acids. Germline CDR1 SGDLS, CDR2 YYNGEE. The CDR3 bases are TGTGCCAGCAGCACTTCAGGGGGCGAAAAGACCCAGTCCTTC. Translated: CASSTSGGEKTQSF.

About this clonotype: This CDR3 fails to terminate in the conserved phenylalanine or tryptophan, so it likely reflects a read error. The DNA for the CDR3 is TGTGCCAGCAGGGGGTTAGGCTTTCGACAGGGGGGTGGAACTGAAGCTTTCCTT. Residues: CASRGLGFRQGGGTEAFL. The rearrangement links TRBV6-6 to TRBJ1-1; 9 bases fit TRBD1. V lost 6 bases and J lost 5; bases outside the gene matches: 19. The CDR3 totals 18 residues. Per germline, CDR1 MNHNY and CDR2 SVGAGI (reference sequence).

There are many counts of this clonotype. The rearrangement joins TRBV5-1 to TRBJ2-3, with 9 bases fitting TRBD1. The trim removed 2 bases at V and 4 bases at J, leaving 8 bases unmatched. Looked up from germline, CDR1 is SGHRS and CDR2 is YFSETQ. The length of the CDR3 is 16 residues. The CDR3 DNA is TGCGCCAGCAGCTTATTGACAGGGGGGGGAGCAGATACGCAGTATTTT. It encodes CASSLLTGGGADTQYF.

The chain carries TRBV6-6 and TRBJ2-3, with D maybe TRBD2 (7 bases). The CDR3 sequence is 14 residues long. V was clipped by 6 bases and J by 0 bases, with 10 bases between them. Germline V gene sequence: CDR1 MNHNY, CDR2 SVGAGI (reference sequence). CDR3 sequence (DNA): TGTGCCAGCAGGCGGGGGCCGAGCACAGATACGCAGTATTTT. Translated: CASRRGPSTDTQYF.